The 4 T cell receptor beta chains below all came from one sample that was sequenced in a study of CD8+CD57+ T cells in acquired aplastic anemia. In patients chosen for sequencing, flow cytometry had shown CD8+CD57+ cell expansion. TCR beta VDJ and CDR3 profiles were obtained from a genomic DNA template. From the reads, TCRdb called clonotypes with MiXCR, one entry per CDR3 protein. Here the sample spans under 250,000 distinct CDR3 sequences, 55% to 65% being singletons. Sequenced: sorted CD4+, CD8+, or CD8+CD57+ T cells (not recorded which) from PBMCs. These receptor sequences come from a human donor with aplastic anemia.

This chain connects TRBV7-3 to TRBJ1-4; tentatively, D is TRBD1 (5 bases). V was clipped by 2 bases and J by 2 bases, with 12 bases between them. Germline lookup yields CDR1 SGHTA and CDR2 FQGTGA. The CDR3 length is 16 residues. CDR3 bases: TGTGCCAGCAGCTTAGGGACCGGGTCCACTAATGAAAAACTGTTTTTT. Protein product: CASSLGTGSTNEKLFF.

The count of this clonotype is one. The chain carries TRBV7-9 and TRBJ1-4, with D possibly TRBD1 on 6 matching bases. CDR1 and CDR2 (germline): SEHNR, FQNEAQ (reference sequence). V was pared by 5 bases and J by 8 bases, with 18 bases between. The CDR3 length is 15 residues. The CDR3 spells CASSGRTAQNEKLFF. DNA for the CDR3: TGTGCCAGCAGCGGCCGGACAGCCCAGAACGAAAAACTGTTTTTT.

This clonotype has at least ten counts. This CDR3 reads CASSFLGIGYTF. The CDR3 region has the DNA TGTGCCAGCAGTTTTTTAGGGATTGGCTACACCTTC. This chain connects TRBV12-3 or TRBV12-4 to TRBJ1-2; D unclear. With 3 bases removed from V and 7 bases from J, the gap between germline ends came to 9 bases. The CDR3 has 12 amino acids.

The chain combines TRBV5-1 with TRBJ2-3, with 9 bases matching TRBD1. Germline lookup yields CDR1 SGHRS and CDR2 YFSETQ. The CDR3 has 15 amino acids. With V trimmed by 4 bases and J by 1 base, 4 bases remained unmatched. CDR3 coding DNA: TGCGCCAGCAGCCTGAGGACAGGGGGCACAGATACGCAGTATTTT. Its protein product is CASSLRTGGTDTQYF.